This TCR beta chain was sequenced during a study of PD-L1 blockade in urothelial cancer. Across the whole study: Males with bladder-origin urothelial cancer made up about 90% of the roughly 29 patients.

Libraries were prepared by immunoSEQ multiplex PCR; TCRdb keeps only in-frame clonotypes and omits some of them. The sample lists roughly 50,000 clones, approximately 88% occurring once. The study, taken as a whole, reports: Blood clones associated with the tumor expanded more at 3 weeks in durable-benefit patients.

Noted time point: pretreatment peripheral blood. Germline-derived CDR1 and CDR2 are SQVTM and ANQGSEA. The CDR3 sequence is 13 residues long. This clone was recorded once. The antigen is undetermined. This sample comprised PBMCs, obtained around atezolizumab (anti-PD-L1) treatment. This clonotype was obtained from a woman in her fifties or sixties with urothelial cancer. This sequence joins TRBV29-1 and TRBJ2-3; D is possibly TRBD1 (6 bases). The CDR3 DNA sequence: TGCAGTTCCCCAGGGGACAGCACAGATACGCAGTATTTT. It encodes CSSPGDSTDTQYF.